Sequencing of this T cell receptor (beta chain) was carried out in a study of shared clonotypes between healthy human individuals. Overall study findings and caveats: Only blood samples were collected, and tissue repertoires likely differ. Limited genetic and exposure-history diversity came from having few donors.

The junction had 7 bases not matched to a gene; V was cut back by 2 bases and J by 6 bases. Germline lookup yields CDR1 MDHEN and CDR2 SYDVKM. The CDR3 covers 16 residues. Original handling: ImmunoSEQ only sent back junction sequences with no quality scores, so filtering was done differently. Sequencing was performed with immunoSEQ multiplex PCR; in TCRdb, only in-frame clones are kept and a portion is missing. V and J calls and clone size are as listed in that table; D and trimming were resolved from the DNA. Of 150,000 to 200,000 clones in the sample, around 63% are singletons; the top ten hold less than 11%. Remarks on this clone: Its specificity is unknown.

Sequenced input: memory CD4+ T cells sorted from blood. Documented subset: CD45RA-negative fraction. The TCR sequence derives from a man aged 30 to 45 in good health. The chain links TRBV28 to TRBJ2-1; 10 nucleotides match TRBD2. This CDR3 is CASSLTTSGTSNEQFF. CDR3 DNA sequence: TGTGCCAGCAGTTTAACCACTAGCGGGACTAGCAATGAGCAGTTCTTC. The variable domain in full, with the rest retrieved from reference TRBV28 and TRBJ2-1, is DVKVTQSSRYLVKRTGEKVFLECVQDMDHENMFWYRQDPGLGLRLIYFSYDVKMKEKGDIPEGYSVSREKKERFSLILESASTNQTSMYLCASSLTTSGTSNEQFFGPGTRLTVL.